This T cell receptor (beta chain) is drawn from a study of T cells of healthy individuals. The V end lost 5 bases, the J end lost 8 bases, and 13 bases lay between the germline ends. The CDR3 runs 13 residues. Germline V lookup: CDR1 SGHTA, CDR2 FQGNSA. MiXCR, run by TCRdb on the 5' RACE reads, gives a single entry per CDR3 protein. The table shows some 100,000 distinct CDR3 sequences, with 17% occurring only once. This clonotype originated in a human donor in good health. The chain has TRBV7-2 and TRBJ2-1; the D is unclear. CDR3 DNA sequence: TGTGCCAGCAGCCCCAGAACAAACCATGAGCAGTTCTTC. Amino acid sequence: CASSPRTNHEQFF.